One and the same sample provided the 4 T cell receptor beta chains below, sequenced in a study of blood T cell repertoires in COVID-19 (dated by TCRdb to 2020 to 2021). Library preparation used the immunoSEQ multiplex PCR assay. What TCRdb holds here is the immuneACCESS table cut down to in-frame rearrangements. Part of the clones is not present; checked against another copy, under half of the missing clones reflect an unresolved V gene, and the others are unexplained. The sample has a few hundred thousand clones on record, approximately 85% of them singletons. The ten largest clonotypes hold 7.2% of the sample. The sample consisted of peripheral blood. The receptors were sampled from a human donor in a cohort sampled during active COVID-19.

The V and J genes are TRBV9 and TRBJ2-3; D is perhaps TRBD2 (7 bases). The germline CDR1 and CDR2 sequences are SGDLS and YYNGEE. This CDR3 region has 17 residues. Trimming took off 4 bases at V and 1 base at J, with 19 bases between the two ends. The CDR3 DNA reads as TGTGCCAGCAGCTCTACAAAGGGAGGGGGGCGCACAGATACGCAGTATTTT. Translation gives CASSSTKGGGRTDTQYF.

The chain couples TRBV5-1 to TRBJ1-1, with D maybe TRBD1 (6 bases). Germline CDR1 SGHRS, CDR2 YFSETQ. V was trimmed by 4 bases and J by 8 bases, leaving 21 bases between them. This CDR3 has 15 amino acids. CDR3 coding DNA: TGCGCCAGCAGCAGAGGGGGACACCTCGACGCAGAAGCTTTCTTT. It translates to CASSRGGHLDAEAFF.

V is TRBV12-5 and J is TRBJ1-4; possibly TRBD1 for D (6 bases). The CDR3 totals 15 residues. Per the germline V gene, CDR1 is LGHNT and CDR2 is FRNRAP. Trimming cost V 1 base and J 8 bases, with 14 bases left between them. CDR3 bases: TGTGCTAGTGGTTTGGACAGGGACCGTGTGGAAAAACTGTTTTTT. It codes for CASGLDRDRVEKLFF. The variable domain in full, with the rest retrieved from reference TRBV12-5 and TRBJ1-4, is DARVTQTPRHKVTEMGQEVTMRCQPILGHNTVFWYRQTMMQGLELLAYFRNRAPLDDSGMPKDRFSAEMPDATLATLKIQPSEPRDSAVYFCASGLDRDRVEKLFFGSGTQLSVL.

This chain joins TRBV24-1 and TRBJ2-1; D possibly corresponds to TRBD1 (5 bases). The CDR3 length is 16 residues. Germline CDR1 is KGHDR and CDR2 is SFDVKD. Trimming stripped 4 bases from V and 4 bases from J, with 16 bases between. CDR3 nucleotides: TGTGCCACCAGTGACCCGGTCAGGCAGGGTTACAATGAGCAGTTCTTC. It yields the protein CATSDPVRQGYNEQFF.